The entry below gives a single T cell receptor beta chain sequence along with its context. Profiling relied on immunoSEQ multiplex PCR, and the TCRdb table lists in-frame clones only, not all of them. The table has 68,000 or so clones, around 93% seen once. CDR3 length: 16 residues. Germline values: CDR1 LGHNA, CDR2 YNFKEQ. Trimming removed 0 bases from V and 3 bases from J, with 14 bases in between. This entry is derived from a study of T cells after somatic rescue of genetic block. The chain is built from TRBV4-2 and TRBJ1-2, with D unresolved. Sequenced material: peripheral blood mononuclear cells (PBMCs). The clonotype was recovered from a man aged 40-49 years. The CDR3 nucleotides are TGTGCCAGCAGCCAAGATGAGGTGGAGACCTACTATGGCTACACCTTC. It encodes CASSQDEVETYYGYTF.